Given below is one T cell receptor beta chain in context. The CDR3 extends over 13 amino acids. Per the germline V gene, CDR1 is MGHRA and CDR2 is YSYEKL. The V end was cut by 1 base, the J end by 5 bases, with 8 bases between. TCRdb keeps only in-frame clones here, not all; method: immunoSEQ multiplex PCR. Altogether roughly 80,000 clones are present, about 92% being singletons, with the ten largest covering around 5.2%. The data derive from a study of T cell responses to AZD1222 COVID-19 vaccine. The chain employs TRBV4-1 and TRBJ1-1; D ambiguous. The sequenced sample was peripheral blood, obtained on day 0 of AZD1222 vaccination. The receptor's source is an adult in good health. CDR3 region: CASSQVAGTEAFF. The CDR3 nucleotides are TGCGCCAGCAGCCAAGTAGCGGGGACTGAAGCTTTCTTT.